These T cell receptor beta chains were read from a single sample in a study of cytomegalovirus exposure and HLA in healthy donors. The table came from immunoSEQ multiplex PCR; TCRdb's copy has only in-frame clones and leaves some out. The sample carries roughly 70,000 clones, roughly 72% recorded once. Sequencing was carried out using PBMCs. All receptors come from a man aged 45-60 years in good health and CMV-seronegative. CDR3s include the opening cysteine and the closing phenylalanine or tryptophan. A D gene is named only where the DNA matches it firmly. A clone size is listed for some rows: how often the clone was seen (once, few, many), or a class if it is expanded.

.,.,14,TRBV2,TRBJ2-1,TGTGCCAGCAGTGGGACAATCCCTTACAATGAGCAGTTCTTC,CASSGTIPYNEQFF
TRBD1,once,16,TRBV28,TRBJ2-2,TGTGCCAGCACCCTGACAGGGGGCAAAAACACCGGGGAGCTGTTTTTT,CASTLTGGKNTGELFF
TRBD2,.,15,TRBV7-3,TRBJ2-1,TGTGCCAGCAGCTTAAAGCGGGGGGCCTACAATGAGCAGTTCTTC,CASSLKRGAYNEQFF
TRBD1,.,16,TRBV27,TRBJ1-1,TGTGCCAGCAGTTTATCAAGGGGACAGGGGGCGGTGGAAGCTTTCTTT,CASSLSRGQGAVEAFF
.,.,15,TRBV9,TRBJ1-4,TGTGCCAGCAGCGCGGCCCTGGGGGCCGACGAAAAACTGTTTTTT,CASSAALGADEKLFF
TRBD1,.,15,TRBV28,TRBJ1-1,TGTGCCAGCAGTCCAATACAGGGGCTGAACACTGAAGCTTTCTTT,CASSPIQGLNTEAFF
TRBD2,.,16,TRBV7-8,TRBJ2-1,TGTGCCAGCAGCTTAGCGCGGGGGGGACTCTACAATGAGCAGTTCTTC,CASSLARGGLYNEQFF
TRBD2,.,16,TRBV4-1,TRBJ2-7,TGCGCCAGCAGCCGACTTCTTGGACTAGCATCCTACGAGCAGTACTTC,CASSRLLGLASYEQYF
TRBD1,.,17,TRBV13,TRBJ2-2,TGTGCCAGCAGCACTTTCGTGACAGGGGCGAACACCGGGGAGCTGTTTTTT,CASSTFVTGANTGELFF
.,.,17,TRBV12-5,TRBJ1-1,TGTGCTAGTGGTTTGGTATATGTAACAGGGAGTCGCACTGAAGCTTTCTTT,CASGLVYVTGSRTEAFF
TRBD1,.,10,TRBV6-6,TRBJ1-1,TGTGCCAGCTGGGACAGTGAAGCTTTCTTT,CASWDSEAFF
TRBD1,.,15,TRBV27,TRBJ1-5,TGTGCCAGCAAGGGGACAGGGAGAAACAATCAGCCCCAGCATTTT,CASKGTGRNNQPQHF
.,.,17,TRBV11-2,TRBJ2-5,TGTGCCAGCAAGATTGGTTTGTGGGCCTTCATGCGAGAGACCCAGTACTTC,CASKIGLWAFMRETQYF
.,.,12,TRBV30,TRBJ2-7,TGTGCCTACTCTAGCAGCTCCTACGAGCAGTACTTC,CAYSSSSYEQYF
.,.,13,TRBV6-5,TRBJ1-1,TGTGCCAGCAGTGGTGACAGAAGTGCCGAAGCTTTCTTT,CASSGDRSAEAFF
.,few,15,TRBV7-9,TRBJ1-4,TGTGCCAGCAGCTTAATCGAGGGTTCTCATGAAAAACTGTTTTTT,CASSLIEGSHEKLFF
.,.,12,TRBV18,TRBJ1-5,TGTGCCAGCTCACCGTCGGATCAGCCCCAGCATTTT,CASSPSDQPQHF
TRBD1,.,15,TRBV13,TRBJ1-1,TGTGCCAGCAGCTTAATGGGGGAGACAGGGATTGAAGCTTTCTTT,CASSLMGETGIEAFF
TRBD1,.,14,TRBV10-1,TRBJ1-1,TGCGCCAGCAGTGAGTACAGGGGGCGAACTGAAGCTTTCTTT,CASSEYRGRTEAFF
TRBD2,.,15,TRBV6-5,TRBJ2-7,TGTGCCAGCAGTTACTCGCTAGCGGGGGACTTCGAGCAGTACTTC,CASSYSLAGDFEQYF